The 25 T cell receptor beta chains reported below all come from one sample, sequenced in a study of blood T cell repertoires in COVID-19. Profiling relied on immunoSEQ multiplex PCR, and the TCRdb table lists in-frame clones only, not all of them. The sample contains approximately 140,000 clones, around 88% of which appear only once. Source material: peripheral blood. All receptors come from a human donor in a cohort sampled during active COVID-19.

In nucleotides, the CDR3 is TGTGCCAGCAGCGTTAGCGGGGGGATGGGAAATGAGCAGTTCTTC. Residues: CASSVSGGMGNEQFF. The V gene is TRBV5-4, the J gene TRBJ2-1; TRBD2 matches at 10 bases. V shed 4 bases and J 7 bases; nucleotides not matched to a gene: 8. The CDR3 covers 15 residues. Germline V gene lookup returns CDR1 SGHNT and CDR2 YYREEE (reference sequence).

J is TRBJ1-2 and V is TRBV2, with 10 bases aligning to TRBD1. This CDR3 contains 14 residues. Per the germline V gene, CDR1 is SNHLY and CDR2 is FYNNEI. Trimming at V came to 6 bases and at J to 3 bases, leaving 4 bases not matched to a gene. The CDR3 sequence: CASRRTGGDYGYTF. The DNA for the CDR3 is TGTGCCAGCAGGAGGACAGGGGGTGACTATGGCTACACCTTC.

V gene TRBV19 combines with J gene TRBJ2-3; TRBD2 aligns across 8 bases. Germline loops: CDR1 LNHDA, CDR2 SQIVND (reference sequence). This CDR3 has 14 residues. J lost 2 bases, V lost 8 bases, and 6 bases had no gene match. The chain's CDR3 is CASAGRGATDTQYF. The CDR3 bases are TGTGCCAGTGCGGGGCGGGGGGCCACAGATACGCAGTATTTT.

J is TRBJ2-2 and V is TRBV4-1, with D hard to call. The CDR3 has 15 residues. V was shortened by 0 bases and J by 9 bases, with 14 bases between the two germline ends. The V gene's germline CDR1 is MGHRA and CDR2 YSYEKL. CDR3 region: CASSQDTVGGRELFF. CDR3 coding DNA: TGCGCCAGCAGCCAAGATACCGTAGGCGGCCGGGAGCTGTTTTTT.

The chain uses TRBV15 and TRBJ2-2; D may be TRBD1 (6 bases). CDR1 LNHNV and CDR2 YYDKDF come from the germline V gene (reference sequence). CDR3 size: 13 residues. The V end lost 6 bases, the J end lost 9 bases, and 14 bases lay between the germline ends. Written as DNA, the CDR3 is TGTGCCACCAGGGGGGCGTCCGGGCGGGAGCTGTTTTTT. Translation gives CATRGASGRELFF. Combining the CDR3 with reference TRBV15 and TRBJ2-2 gives the whole variable domain DAMVIQNPRYQVTQFGKPVTLSCSQTLNHNVMYWYQQKSSQAPKLLFHYYDKDFNNEADTPDNFQSRRPNTSFCFLDIRSPGLGDTAMYLCATRGASGRELFFGEGSRLTVL.

The V and J genes are TRBV5-4 and TRBJ1-1, with D perhaps matching TRBD1 (6 bases). CDR1 and CDR2 from the germline V gene are SGHNT and YYREEE (reference sequence). This CDR3 comprises 13 residues. V gave up 3 bases and J gave up 1 base, with 7 bases separating them. The CDR3: CASSSTGNTEAFF. Written as DNA, the CDR3 is TGTGCCAGCAGCTCGACAGGGAACACTGAAGCTTTCTTT.

The chain is built from TRBV5-4 and TRBJ1-5; perhaps TRBD1 as D (5 bases). V was pared by 4 bases and J by 0 bases, with 17 bases between. CDR1 SGHNT and CDR2 YYREEE come from the germline V gene (reference sequence). The CDR3 spans 17 residues. The CDR3 is CASSQGPGADSNQPQHF. The CDR3 nucleotides are TGTGCCAGCAGCCAGGGCCCGGGTGCGGATAGCAATCAGCCCCAGCATTTT.

V is TRBV3-1 (or the pseudogene TRBV3-2) and J is TRBJ1-3, with 8 bases fitting TRBD1. V gave up 1 base and J gave up 2 bases; unmatched junction bases: 4. The CDR3 loop spans 16 amino acids. Germline V gene sequence: CDR1 LGHDT, CDR2 YNNKEL (reference sequence). CDR3 sequence reads: CASSQADRGTGNTIYF. The CDR3 bases are TGTGCCAGCAGCCAAGCCGACAGGGGCACTGGAAACACCATATATTTT.

The J gene is TRBJ2-3, the V gene TRBV5-1, with TRBD1 identical over 12 bases. Germline assignment: CDR1 SGHRS and CDR2 YFSETQ. This CDR3 contains 14 residues. Losses at the gene ends were 4 bases for V and 6 bases for J; bases not matched to a gene: 3. The CDR3 nucleotides are TGCGCCAGCAGCCAGGGACAGGGGGCGGATACGCAGTATTTT. Translation gives CASSQGQGADTQYF.

The chain carries TRBV19 and TRBJ2-1, with a possible D match to TRBD2 (6 bases). Trimming left V 5 bases short and J 7 bases short, with 18 bases between. This CDR3 has 15 residues. The germline CDR1 and CDR2 sequences are LNHDA and SQIVND (reference sequence). CDR3 nucleotide sequence: TGTGCCAGTAGTCCCAAGAGGTGGGGAGGAAATGAGCAGTTCTTC. Encoded protein: CASSPKRWGGNEQFF. Variable domain in full (rest from reference TRBV19 and TRBJ2-1): DGGITQSPKYLFRKEGQNVTLSCEQNLNHDAMYWYRQDPGQGLRLIYYSQIVNDFQKGDIAEGYSVSREKKESFPLTVTSAQKNPTAFYLCASSPKRWGGNEQFFGPGTRLTVL.

In this sample, this clone turned up once. This rearrangement joins TRBV3-1 (or the pseudogene TRBV3-2) to TRBJ2-1; tentative D call: TRBD2 (6 bases). The V gene's germline CDR1 is LGHDT and CDR2 YNNKEL (reference sequence). CDR3 length equals 17 residues. V dropped 4 bases and J dropped 0 bases, with 16 bases sitting between them. The CDR3 DNA sequence: TGTGCCAGCAGCCGCCTGACTAGTGCGATCTCCTACAATGAGCAGTTCTTC. Amino acid sequence: CASSRLTSAISYNEQFF.

This clone showed up just a few times. The chain carries TRBV5-6 and TRBJ2-7; TRBD2 aligns across 15 bases. The CDR3 is 15 residues long. CDR1 SGHDT and CDR2 YYEEEE come from the germline V gene. V was clipped by 5 bases and J by 4 bases; unmatched bases: 4. The CDR3 DNA is TGTGCCAGCAGACTGGGACTAGCGGGGGGTTACGAGCAGTACTTC. Translating it yields CASRLGLAGGYEQYF.

CDR3 protein: CASSPVTEGQETQYF. The CDR3 region has the DNA TGTGCCAGCAGTCCGGTGACTGAGGGCCAAGAGACCCAGTACTTC. This chain uses TRBV3-1 (or the pseudogene TRBV3-2) with TRBJ2-5; possibly TRBD2 for D (5 bases). Deletions cut 6 bases from V and 1 base from J, with 15 bases between. Germline V gene data show CDR1 as LGHDT and CDR2 as YNNKEL (reference sequence). The CDR3 extends over 15 amino acids.

V usage is TRBV30 and J usage is TRBJ2-3, with D perhaps matching TRBD1 (5 bases). Germline loops: CDR1 GTSNPN, CDR2 SVGIG (reference sequence). Trimming removed 0 bases at V and 5 bases at J, with 9 bases between. The CDR3 consists of 13 residues. The CDR3 loop reads CAWSVQEIDTQYF. The CDR3 nucleotides are TGTGCCTGGAGTGTACAGGAGATAGATACGCAGTATTTT.

The V gene is TRBV7-8, the J gene TRBJ1-1; weak D call: TRBD1 (6 bases). CDR3 length: 15 amino acids. Trimming stripped 0 bases from V and 6 bases from J, with 14 bases between. Germline V gene lookup returns CDR1 SGHVS and CDR2 FQNEAQ. Here the CDR3 DNA reads TGTGCCAGCAGCTTAGCGGAGGCGGGGGCCGCTGAAGCTTTCTTT. It codes for CASSLAEAGAAEAFF.

The rearrangement joins TRBV10-3 to TRBJ1-1; no firm D call. V lost 0 bases to trimming and J lost 6 bases, with 11 bases between them. CDR1 and CDR2 from the germline V gene are ENHRY and SYGVKD. The CDR3 spans 14 residues. CDR3 nucleotide sequence: TGTGCCATCAGTGAGTCGGGAGACCTCCCTGAAGCTTTCTTT. This gives the protein CAISESGDLPEAFF.

This rearrangement joins TRBV9 to TRBJ2-7; the D gene is possibly TRBD1 (7 bases). The CDR3 has 14 amino acids. Deletions cut 4 bases from V and 7 bases from J, with 18 bases between. The germline CDR1 and CDR2 sequences are SGDLS and YYNGEE. The CDR3 is CASSMGPSGGEQYF. In nucleotides, the CDR3 is TGTGCCAGCAGCATGGGCCCATCAGGGGGGGAGCAGTACTTC.

The chain has TRBV5-1 and TRBJ1-6; D not resolved. V was clipped by 4 bases and J by 7 bases, with 9 bases between them. The CDR3 runs to 13 residues. Looked up from germline, CDR1 is SGHRS and CDR2 is YFSETQ. The CDR3 DNA follows: TGCGCCAGCAGCCAGGACTGGAATTCACCCCTCCACTTT. Translation: CASSQDWNSPLHF.

V and J are TRBV19 and TRBJ1-2, with 7 bases lining up with TRBD1. The CDR3 is made up of 14 amino acids. Germline lookup yields CDR1 LNHDA and CDR2 SQIVND (reference sequence). With V trimmed by 7 bases and J by 8 bases, 13 bases remained unmatched. The CDR3 sequence: CASKVTGLSGGYTF. CDR3 DNA: TGTGCCAGTAAGGTGACAGGGCTCTCCGGGGGCTACACCTTC.

The chain joins TRBV30 to TRBJ1-4; 8 bases agree with TRBD1. The CDR3 consists of 13 residues. Germline lookup yields CDR1 GTSNPN and CDR2 SVGIG (reference sequence). V lost 3 bases and J lost 8; bases outside the gene matches: 5. The DNA for the CDR3 is TGTGCCTGGAGGGACAGGGTGGTGGAAAAACTGTTTTTT. Encoded protein: CAWRDRVVEKLFF.

This clone was picked up one time. The chain uses TRBV5-1 and TRBJ1-1; D not resolved. Deletions cut 4 bases from V and 11 bases from J, with 21 bases between. This CDR3 contains 14 residues. Germline lookup yields CDR1 SGHRS and CDR2 YFSETQ. The CDR3 region is CASSLRPQAIDAFF. The CDR3 nucleotides read TGCGCCAGCAGCCTCCGGCCCCAGGCAATTGACGCTTTCTTT.

V usage is TRBV6-6 and J usage is TRBJ1-1, with TRBD1 matching 9 bases. J lost 5 bases, V lost 7 bases, and 8 bases had no gene match. CDR1 and CDR2 from the germline V gene are MNHNY and SVGAGI (reference sequence). The CDR3 runs 14 residues. The DNA of the CDR3 is TGTGCCAGCAACGAACAGGGGGCATTTACTGAAGCTTTCTTT. Translation: CASNEQGAFTEAFF.

The V and J genes are TRBV18 and TRBJ1-2; TRBD1 matches 11 bases. The trim removed 0 bases at V and 4 bases at J, leaving 7 bases unmatched. The CDR3 consists of 17 residues. Looked up from germline, CDR1 is KGHSH and CDR2 is LQKENI. This CDR3 is CASSPPRGQGDRYGYTF. The CDR3 DNA reads TGTGCCAGCTCACCACCGAGGGGACAGGGGGACCGCTATGGCTACACCTTC.

The chain carries TRBV24-1 and TRBJ1-1, with D uncertain. Trimming shortened V by 6 bases and J by 1 base, and 8 bases separated the two germline ends. In germline, CDR1 is KGHDR, CDR2 SFDVKD. This CDR3 has 13 residues. CDR3 residues: CATSSGQNTEAFF. The CDR3 DNA follows: TGTGCCACCAGTTCCGGTCAGAACACTGAAGCTTTCTTT.

This clone appeared a single time. V usage is TRBV7-2 and J usage is TRBJ1-3; 7 nucleotides line up with TRBD1. V dropped 5 bases and J dropped 0; count of bases not matched to a gene: 4. The CDR3 totals 15 residues. CDR1 is SGHTA, CDR2 FQGNSA, per germline. The CDR3 bases are TGTGCCAGCAGCACGGGACAGTTCTCTGGAAACACCATATATTTT. Its protein is CASSTGQFSGNTIYF.